The 16 T cell receptor beta chains below all came from one sample that was sequenced in a study of CD8 T cells in Susac syndrome. Random hexamers were used to reverse transcribe an amount of roughly 0.45 to 1 ug RNA. TCRdb fed the immunoSEQ multiplex PCR reads into MiXCR, producing one record per CDR3 protein. This table has roughly 80,000 distinct CDR3 sequences, around 94% appearing once. The sequencing sample was made of CD8+ T cells from PBMCs. These receptors all stem from a human donor in good health.

The chain links TRBV7-2 to TRBJ2-7, with D maybe TRBD2 (5 bases). The CDR3 is made up of 13 amino acids. Trimming removed 5 bases at V and 1 base at J, with 9 bases between. Germline lookup yields CDR1 SGHTA and CDR2 FQGNSA. CDR3 nucleotide sequence: TGTGCCAGCAGCCCCGAGGGATCCTACGAGCAGTACGTC. This translates into CASSPEGSYEQYV.

The genes are TRBV19 and TRBJ1-1; the D is unclear. Germline CDR1 LNHDA, CDR2 SQIVND (reference sequence). The CDR3 has 14 residues. Trimming stripped 4 bases from V and 4 bases from J, with 13 bases between. The chain's CDR3 is CASSKTAAGTEAFF. The CDR3 bases are TGTGCCAGTAGTAAAACGGCGGCAGGCACTGAAGCTTTCTTT.

The chain carries TRBV27 and TRBJ2-7; the D gene is possibly TRBD2 (6 bases). The CDR3 sequence is 15 residues long. V gave up 5 bases and J gave up 3 bases, with 17 bases separating them. CDR1 MNHEY and CDR2 SMNVEV come from the germline V gene (reference sequence). The DNA for the CDR3 is TGTGCCAGCAGTCTGAGGGGAGGTTCCTTCTACGAGCAGTACGTC. Its protein product is CASSLRGGSFYEQYV.

V is TRBV4-3 and J is TRBJ1-1, with a tentative D call TRBD1 (6 bases). This CDR3 has 15 residues. V lost 1 base, J lost 1 base, and 10 bases lay in between. Per the germline V gene, CDR1 is LGHNA and CDR2 is YSLEER. The CDR3 DNA reads TGCGCCAGCAGCCAAGTCTCCAGGGGGAACACTGAAGCTTTCTTT. Amino acid sequence: CASSQVSRGNTEAFF.

The chain is built from TRBV7-9 and TRBJ1-5, with 7 positions matching TRBD1. The trim removed 5 bases at V and 0 bases at J, leaving 7 bases unmatched. The CDR3 runs 16 residues. The V gene's germline CDR1 is SEHNR and CDR2 FQNEAQ (reference sequence). The CDR3 spells CASSLSSGGSNQPQHF. CDR3 in DNA: TGTGCCAGCAGCCTATCCTCAGGGGGTAGCAATCAGCCCCAGCATTTT.

This chain connects TRBV7-2 to TRBJ1-2; D unclear. V was shortened by 3 bases and J by 0 bases, with 11 bases between the two germline ends. In germline, CDR1 is SGHTA, CDR2 FQGNSA. The CDR3 is made up of 15 amino acids. The CDR3 DNA follows: TGTGCCAGCAGCTTCCTCCCCTCAACTAACTATGGCTACACCTTC. Its translation: CASSFLPSTNYGYTF.

This sequence joins TRBV20-1 and TRBJ2-2; 11 bases map to TRBD2. Germline values: CDR1 DFQATT, CDR2 SNEGSKA (reference sequence). This CDR3 has 16 amino acids. V trimming: 2 bases; J trimming: 6 bases; junction bases outside the gene matches: 8. This CDR3 is CSARSSGGAEAGELFF. The CDR3 DNA reads TGCAGTGCTAGAAGTAGCGGGGGGGCCGAGGCCGGGGAGCTGTTTTTT.

This clonotype was seen only once. The CDR3 protein is CSVRQGIEAFF. In nucleotides, the CDR3 is TGCAGCGTTCGACAGGGAATTGAAGCTTTCTTT. V and J are TRBV29-1 and TRBJ1-1, with 7 bases aligning to TRBD1. V dropped 5 bases and J dropped 7; count of bases not matched to a gene: 4. CDR3 length: 11 amino acids. Germline V gene lookup returns CDR1 SQVTM and CDR2 ANQGSEA.

The gene calls are TRBV20-1 and TRBJ2-7, with D maybe TRBD1 (6 bases). The CDR3 consists of 13 residues. Germline V gene data show CDR1 as DFQATT and CDR2 as SNEGSKA (reference sequence). The V and J ends lost 2 bases and 2 bases respectively, with 10 bases between them. The CDR3 bases are TGCAGTGCTAGACCCCGGGACACCTACGAGCAGTACGTC. This gives the protein CSARPRDTYEQYV.

The genes are TRBV6-1 and TRBJ1-5; possible D gene TRBD1, 6 bases. Germline lookup yields CDR1 MNHNS and CDR2 SASEGT. V lost 8 bases to trimming and J lost 3 bases, with 14 bases between them. CDR3 length: 14 residues. The CDR3 DNA reads TGTGCCAGCTTGAGAACAGGGACCAATCAGCCCCAGCATTTT. It yields the protein CASLRTGTNQPQHF.

This sequence joins TRBV24-1 and TRBJ2-1; D might be TRBD2 (5 bases). Trimming removed 9 bases at V and 8 bases at J, with 19 bases between. Germline CDR1 reads KGHDR; CDR2 reads SFDVKD. The CDR3 loop spans 14 amino acids. CDR3 DNA sequence: TGTGCCACCTGCTCGAACCCTAGCCCCGATGAGCAGTTCTTC. This encodes CATCSNPSPDEQFF.

J is TRBJ1-5 and V is TRBV7-8; 10 bases are a match to TRBD1. CDR3 length: 17 residues. The germline V gene has CDR1 SGHVS and CDR2 FQNEAQ. The ends lost 6 bases at V and 5 bases at J; junction bases unmatched: 13. In nucleotides, the CDR3 is TGTGCCAGCAGTTCGGACAGGGGGGCTGGGGAAGATCAGCCCCAGCATTTT. This translates into CASSSDRGAGEDQPQHF.

This sequence joins TRBV7-8 and TRBJ2-5, with TRBD2 as a possible D gene (5 bases). V shed 1 base and J shed 2 bases, with 11 bases lying between them. Per the germline V gene, CDR1 is SGHVS and CDR2 is FQNEAQ. The CDR3 is 15 amino acids. CDR3 residues: CASSLELSGQETQYF. For the CDR3, the DNA is TGTGCCAGCAGCTTAGAGCTTTCGGGGCAAGAGACCCAGTACTTC.

DNA for the CDR3: TGTGCCAGCAGCCACGGACAGGGCATTCATCAGCCCCAGCATTTT. Translated, it gives CASSHGQGIHQPQHF. The J gene is TRBJ1-5, the V gene TRBV7-9; 8 nucleotides align to TRBD1. Unmatched junction bases numbered 8, after V lost 5 bases and J lost 5 bases. The germline CDR1 and CDR2 sequences are SEHNR and FQNEAQ (reference sequence). This CDR3 contains 15 residues.

The rearrangement links TRBV4-1 to TRBJ1-2; weak D call: TRBD1 (5 bases). This CDR3 spans 13 amino acids. Germline V gene sequence: CDR1 MGHRA, CDR2 YSYEKL. V gave up 0 bases and J gave up 13 bases, with 15 bases separating them. The CDR3 nucleotides are TGCGCCAGCAGCCAAGATTCCAGGGCTCAAGGCACCTTC. Its protein is CASSQDSRAQGTF.

This clonotype was detected only once. The V gene is TRBV7-9, the J gene TRBJ1-1; D is uncertain. The V and J ends lost 1 base and 1 base respectively, with 4 bases between them. The CDR3 length is 13 residues. CDR1 SEHNR and CDR2 FQNEAQ come from the germline V gene (reference sequence). CDR3 sequence (DNA): TGTGCCAGCAGCTTAGGTAAGAACACTGAAGCTTTCTTT. Translating gives CASSLGKNTEAFF.